This T cell receptor beta chain originates from a study of shared clonotypes between healthy human individuals (dated by TCRdb to 2020 to 2021). Concerning the study at large: A couple of women and a few men aged 18 to 49 years were included in the cohort. To increase sequencing depth and limit assay-specific biases, different laboratories used diverse techniques to prepare libraries and sequence TCR repertoires. The study deeply sequenced blood TCR repertoires of about 5 healthy adults to estimate repertoire size and the extent of clonotype sharing between individuals. Between about 0.9 and 9 billion PBMCs per donor were obtained by leukapheresis. General findings and caveats noted by the study authors: Because the study included a small number of donors, the genetic and exposure-history diversity represented was limited. Pairwise subsampling indicated that sequencing depth was expected to affect the degree of clonotype sharing among donors. Sampling was restricted to blood, and TCR repertoires in tissue are likely to differ from TCR repertoires in blood.

The donors were healthy, HIV-negative adults who had no recently reported acute infections or vaccinations. Every donor was a Caucasian adult residing in Nashville, Tennessee, USA. For unsorted samples, 84 million or so PBMCs were counted, and genomic DNA was extracted using the QIAamp DNA Blood Mini kit. Blood was obtained by leukapheresis, after which PBMCs were separated by Ficoll-Histopaque density gradient centrifugation and cryopreserved in liquid nitrogen vapor phase. TCR CDR3 regions were amplified from genomic DNA by multiplex PCR using the deep immunoSEQ assay. Genomic DNA extracted from each cell subset was distributed evenly over all wells of several immunoSEQ 96-well plates, and each plate served as one replicate. For unsorted PBMC, each replicate PCR was loaded with roughly 270 ng genomic DNA, equivalent to roughly 31,000 T cell genomes. Ten immunoSEQ deep assay plates were used to sequence unsorted PBMC genomic DNA. The purified libraries were quantified using a Qubit 3.0 fluorometer, sized with a Bioanalyzer 2100, and then quantified again using the KAPA Library Quantification kit. A separate single-read 150-cycle Illumina NextSeq 550 flow cell was used to sequence each immunoSEQ 96-well plate. Under the source paper's analysis protocol: The immunoSEQ output contained only junctional sequences without quality scores, so filtering could not match that applied to full-length reads. Sequences were annotated with PyIR, a Python wrapper for IgBLAST v1.9, and V/J genes and CDR3 were assigned using IMGT germline references. Reads were filtered out if the reads had weak V/J assignments (E-value above 1e-6), no CDR3, stop codons, out-of-frame junctions, or ambiguous translated residues. V3J clonotypes were defined as sequences sharing the same inferred V gene, J gene, and CDR3 amino acid sequence. Percentage overlap between repertoires was computed as shared unique clonotypes divided by the size of the smaller repertoire. RTK rarefaction, the Chao1 estimator, and Recon v2.1 estimates of unobserved clonotypes were used to assess repertoire richness. In its TCRdb copy, this immuneACCESS table keeps in-frame sequences only and misses some clones. Where compared with another copy, unresolved V genes explain less than half of these, and the others have no known cause. Clonal size and the V and J genes are those of that table, whereas D and trimming came from the DNA. For this sample the table gives about half a million clones, of which 78% were detected only once. Jointly, the top ten make up about 11% of the sample.

Notes on this clone: Its antigen is still unknown. Base quality data are lacking; no much larger clone is found one base away.

The V and J ends are trimmed by 4 bases and 7 bases, leaving 6 bases between them. From cysteine to phenylalanine, the CDR3 is 12 amino acids long. Left in the record is the CDR3 DNA by itself, 36 bases read in frame from the first base. CDR1 and CDR2, looked up from the germline V gene, are SGHDT and YYEEEE. What was sequenced was PBMCs. The rearrangement combines TRBV5-6 with TRBJ1-6, with the D gene uncertain. This clonotype was sampled from a woman in her 40s in good health. Some clones in this sample may be carry-over from other donors' samples. For the CDR3, the sequence is CASSPLNSPLHF. The nucleotides read TGTGCCAGCAGCCCGTTAAATTCACCCCTCCACTTT.